These T cell receptor beta chains were read from a single sample in a study of graft-versus-host responses after intestinal transplantation. Here immunoSEQ multiplex PCR was the method, and the copy in TCRdb shows in-frame clones only, minus some. The repertoire includes some 39,000 clones, around 92% of them detected once, and about 7% sits in the top ten. Specimen: PBMCs, collected less than 280 days after transplant. Receptor source: a human patient who received an intestinal transplant, so some T cells may come from the graft donor. Both conserved end residues are part of each CDR3. D genes are given only for firm matches. Expanded clones are given a class, and other clones once, few, many or no size at all.

11,TRBJ2-7,TRBV19,NA,NA,TGTGCCAGTACCGGGGGCGGAGAGCAGTACTTC,CASTGGGEQYF
16,TRBJ2-3,TRBV1,NA,NA,TGCACCAGCAGCCATATAGCGGGGGGGAGCACAGATACGCAGTATTTT,CTSSHIAGGSTDTQYF
17,TRBJ1-2,TRBV4-1,NA,NA,TGCGCCAGCAGCCAGGCACCTAGATCAAGCCACCCGGGCGGCTACACCTTC,CASSQAPRSSHPGGYTF
13,TRBJ2-1,TRBV19,NA,NA,TGTGCCAGTAGTCCAGTCCCCTACAATGAGCAGTTCTTC,CASSPVPYNEQFF
16,TRBJ2-1,TRBV4-1,NA,NA,TGCGCCAGCAGCCAAGGGGCTTTCGGCTCCTACAATGAGCAGTTCTTC,CASSQGAFGSYNEQFF
15,TRBJ1-3,TRBV9,NA,NA,TGTGCCAGCAGCGTAGAACACAGCCTTGGAAACACCATATATTTT,CASSVEHSLGNTIYF
15,TRBJ2-7,TRBV5-6,TRBD1,once,TGTGCCAGCAGCTTGGGACAGGGACCCCTGTTGGAGCAGTACTTC,CASSLGQGPLLEQYF
13,TRBJ1-1,TRBV4-1,NA,NA,TGCGCCAGCAGCGCTTCGTGGAGGAACGAAGCTTTCTTT,CASSASWRNEAFF
15,TRBJ2-2,TRBV7-6,TRBD2,NA,TGTGCCAGCAGCTTCACTAGCGGGGGGGCCGGGGAGCTGTTTTTT,CASSFTSGGAGELFF
14,TRBJ1-6,TRBV27,TRBD1,NA,TGTGCCAGCACCCCGGGGACAGGGAATTCACCCCTCCACTTT,CASTPGTGNSPLHF
16,TRBJ2-3,TRBV7-9,TRBD2,NA,TGTGCCAGCAGCGACGGTGCGGGGGGGCCATCAGATACGCAGTATTTT,CASSDGAGGPSDTQYF
15,TRBJ2-5,TRBV11-2,NA,NA,TGTGCCAGCAGCTTTGTCAGGGCGGGCGGAGAGACCCAGTACTTC,CASSFVRAGGETQYF
14,TRBJ1-2,TRBV6-9,NA,NA,TGTGCCAGCAGCCCCAGATGGGACAACTATGGCTACACCTTC,CASSPRWDNYGYTF
13,TRBJ1-2,TRBV10-2,NA,NA,TGCGCCAGCGGCATTTCCACAGGGTGGGGCTACACCTTC,CASGISTGWGYTF
14,TRBJ1-2,TRBV10-3,TRBD1,NA,TGTGCCATCGCAGACAGGGGCCTATCTCTAGGCTACACCTTC,CAIADRGLSLGYTF
13,TRBJ1-1,TRBV27,NA,NA,TGTGCCAGCAGTCTATGGTGGGGGACGGAAGCTTTCTTT,CASSLWWGTEAFF
15,TRBJ2-3,TRBV6-1,TRBD2,NA,TGTGCCAGCAGTAGGACTAGCGGGCCCCCAGATACGCAGTATTTT,CASSRTSGPPDTQYF
17,TRBJ1-1,TRBV27,NA,NA,TGTGCCAGCAGTTTGGACGGGACCCTAGGAGGGGGCACTGAAGCTTTCTTT,CASSLDGTLGGGTEAFF
14,TRBJ1-1,TRBV6-5,NA,once,TGTGCCAGCAGTTACCAGGTGACGAACACTGAAGCTTTCTTT,CASSYQVTNTEAFF
15,TRBJ2-7,TRBV29-1,NA,NA,TGCAGCGTTGAATATGGGTCCCGAGAGTCCTACGAGCAGTACTTC,CSVEYGSRESYEQYF
16,TRBJ2-7,TRBV6-9,TRBD2,NA,TGTGCCAGCAGATTTGGACTAGCGGGGACGTCCTACGAGCAGTACTTC,CASRFGLAGTSYEQYF
19,TRBJ2-3,TRBV28,TRBD1,NA,TGTGCCAGCAGTTACGGAGGGACAGGAATAGAACTTAGCACAGATACGCAGTATTTT,CASSYGGTGIELSTDTQYF
11,TRBJ2-7,TRBV6-1,NA,NA,TGTGCCAGCGGCCCGAAGAACGAGCAGTACTTC,CASGPKNEQYF
15,TRBJ2-5,TRBV12-1,NA,NA,TGTGCCAGCAGCTTTTTCGGGGGTTTCCAAGAGACCCAGTACTTC,CASSFFGGFQETQYF
14,TRBJ1-4,TRBV15,NA,NA,TGTGCCACCAGCAGTAGGTGGGAGGCTGAAAAACTGTTTTTT,CATSSRWEAEKLFF
15,TRBJ1-2,TRBV6-7,TRBD1,NA,TGTGCCAGCAGTTACTTGAGGGAGGGGGCTTATGGCTACACCTTC,CASSYLREGAYGYTF
16,TRBJ2-7,TRBV7-9,NA,NA,TGTGCCAGCAGCTCTCTAGCGGGACAGGGCCCCTACGAGCAGTACTTC,CASSSLAGQGPYEQYF
13,TRBJ2-5,TRBV5-1,NA,few,TGCGCCAGCAGCCCCGCAGGGGGGGAGACCCAGTACTTC,CASSPAGGETQYF
16,TRBJ1-1,TRBV19,NA,few,TGTGCCAGTAGTATCTCTGGGTCGGTTATGAACACTGAAGCTTTCTTT,CASSISGSVMNTEAFF
23,TRBJ2-2,TRBV14,TRBD2,NA,TGTGCCAGCAGCCCCCGTCCGCGGGGGGGCACCAGCCGAAGGATTTGGAACACCGGGGAGCTGTTTTTT,CASSPRPRGGTSRRIWNTGELFF
15,TRBJ1-2,TRBV4-1,NA,NA,TGCGCCAGCAGCCAAGAGGGCAGGTCAACCTATGGCTACACCTTC,CASSQEGRSTYGYTF